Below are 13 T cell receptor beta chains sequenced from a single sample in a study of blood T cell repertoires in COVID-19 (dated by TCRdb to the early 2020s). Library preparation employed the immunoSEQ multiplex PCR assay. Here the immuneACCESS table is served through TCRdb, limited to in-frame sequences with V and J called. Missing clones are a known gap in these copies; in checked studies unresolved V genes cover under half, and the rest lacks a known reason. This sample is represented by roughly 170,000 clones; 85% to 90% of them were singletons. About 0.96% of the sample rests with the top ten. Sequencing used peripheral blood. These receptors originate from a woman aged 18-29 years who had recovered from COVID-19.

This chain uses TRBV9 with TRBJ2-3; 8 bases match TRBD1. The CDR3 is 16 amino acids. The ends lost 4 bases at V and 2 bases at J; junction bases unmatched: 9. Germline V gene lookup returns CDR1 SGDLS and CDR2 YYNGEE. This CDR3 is CASSSRDRLITDTQYF. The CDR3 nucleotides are TGTGCCAGCAGCTCAAGGGACAGGTTAATCACAGATACGCAGTATTTT.

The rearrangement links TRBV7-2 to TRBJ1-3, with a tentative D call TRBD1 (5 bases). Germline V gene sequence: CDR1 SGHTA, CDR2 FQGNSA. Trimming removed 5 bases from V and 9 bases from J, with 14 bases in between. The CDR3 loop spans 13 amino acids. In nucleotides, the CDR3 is TGTGCCAGCAGCCCAGCCCAGGGTAGCACCATATATTTT. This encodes CASSPAQGSTIYF. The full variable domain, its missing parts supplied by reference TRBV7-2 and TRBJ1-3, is GAGVSQSPSNKVTEKGKDVELRCDPISGHTALYWYRQSLGQGLEFLIYFQGNSAPDKSGLPSDRFSAERTGGSVSTLTIQRTQQEDSAVYLCASSPAQGSTIYFGEGSWLTVV.

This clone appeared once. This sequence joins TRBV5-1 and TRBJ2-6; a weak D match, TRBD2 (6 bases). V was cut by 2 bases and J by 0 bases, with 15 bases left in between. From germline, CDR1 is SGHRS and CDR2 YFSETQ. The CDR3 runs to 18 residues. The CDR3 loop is CASSLSPAGLSGANVLTF. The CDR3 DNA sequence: TGCGCCAGCAGCTTATCCCCAGCGGGCCTCTCTGGGGCCAACGTCCTGACTTTC.

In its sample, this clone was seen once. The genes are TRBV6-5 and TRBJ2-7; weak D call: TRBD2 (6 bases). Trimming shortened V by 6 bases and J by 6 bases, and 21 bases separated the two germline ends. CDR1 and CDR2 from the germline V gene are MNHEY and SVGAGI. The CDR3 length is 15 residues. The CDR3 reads CASSRPGIGLLEQYF. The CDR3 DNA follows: TGTGCCAGCAGCAGGCCAGGGATTGGACTACTCGAGCAGTACTTC.

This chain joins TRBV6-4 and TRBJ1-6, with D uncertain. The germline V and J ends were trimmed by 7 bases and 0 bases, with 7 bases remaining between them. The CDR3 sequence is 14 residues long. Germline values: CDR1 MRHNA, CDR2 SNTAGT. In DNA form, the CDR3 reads TGTGCCAGCAACGGGATCTCCTATAATTCACCCCTCCACTTT. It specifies CASNGISYNSPLHF.

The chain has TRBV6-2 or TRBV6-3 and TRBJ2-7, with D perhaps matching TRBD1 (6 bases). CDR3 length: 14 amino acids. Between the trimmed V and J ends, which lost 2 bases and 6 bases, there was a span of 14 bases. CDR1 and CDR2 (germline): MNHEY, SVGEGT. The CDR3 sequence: CASSYLRTALEQYF. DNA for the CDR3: TGTGCCAGCAGTTACCTAAGGACAGCCCTCGAGCAGTACTTC.

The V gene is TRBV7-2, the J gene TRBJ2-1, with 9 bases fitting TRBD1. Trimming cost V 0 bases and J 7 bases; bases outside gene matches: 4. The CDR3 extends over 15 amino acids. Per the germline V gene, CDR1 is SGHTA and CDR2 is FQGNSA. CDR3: CASSLAGTGSNEQFF. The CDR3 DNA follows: TGTGCCAGCAGCTTAGCTGGGACAGGGTCTAATGAGCAGTTCTTC.

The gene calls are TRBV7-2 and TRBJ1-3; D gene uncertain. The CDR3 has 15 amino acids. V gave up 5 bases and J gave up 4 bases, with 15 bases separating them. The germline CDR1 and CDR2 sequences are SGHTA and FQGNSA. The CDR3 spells CASSPQVFAGNTIYF. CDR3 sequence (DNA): TGTGCCAGCAGCCCTCAGGTTTTTGCAGGAAACACCATATATTTT.

DNA of the CDR3: TGTGCCAGCAGCCCCGTGGTATCGGTGACTGAAGCTTTCTTT. Translating it yields CASSPVVSVTEAFF. The chain recombines TRBV7-9 with TRBJ1-1; D is unresolved. Germline V gives CDR1 SEHNR, CDR2 FQNEAQ (reference sequence). The CDR3 has 14 residues. Trimming stripped 5 bases from V and 5 bases from J, with 15 bases between.

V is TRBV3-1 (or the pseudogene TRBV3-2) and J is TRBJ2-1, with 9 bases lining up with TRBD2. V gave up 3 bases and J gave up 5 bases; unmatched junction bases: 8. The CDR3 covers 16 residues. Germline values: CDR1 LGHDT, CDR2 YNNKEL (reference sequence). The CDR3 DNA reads TGTGCCAGCAGCCACGCCCTTACTAGCGGGCACAATGAGCAGTTCTTC. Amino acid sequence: CASSHALTSGHNEQFF.

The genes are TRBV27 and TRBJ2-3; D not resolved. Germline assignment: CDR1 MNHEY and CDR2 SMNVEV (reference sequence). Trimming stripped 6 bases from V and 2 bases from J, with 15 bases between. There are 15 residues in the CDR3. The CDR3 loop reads CASSVRAPYTDTQYF. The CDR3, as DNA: TGTGCCAGCAGCGTAAGAGCCCCCTACACAGATACGCAGTATTTT.

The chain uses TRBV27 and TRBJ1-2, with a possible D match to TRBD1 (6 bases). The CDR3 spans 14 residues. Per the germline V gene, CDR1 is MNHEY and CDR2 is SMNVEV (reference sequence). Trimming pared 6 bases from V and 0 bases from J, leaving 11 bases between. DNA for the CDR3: TGTGCCAGCAGCCACAACAGGGCTAACTATGGCTACACCTTC. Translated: CASSHNRANYGYTF.

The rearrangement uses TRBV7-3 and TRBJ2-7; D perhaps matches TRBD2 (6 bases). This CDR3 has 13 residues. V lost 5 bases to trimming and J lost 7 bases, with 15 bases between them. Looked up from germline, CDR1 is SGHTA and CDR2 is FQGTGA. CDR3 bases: TGTGCCAGCAGCACCGGACCCGGGAGTGAGCAGTACGTC. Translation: CASSTGPGSEQYV.